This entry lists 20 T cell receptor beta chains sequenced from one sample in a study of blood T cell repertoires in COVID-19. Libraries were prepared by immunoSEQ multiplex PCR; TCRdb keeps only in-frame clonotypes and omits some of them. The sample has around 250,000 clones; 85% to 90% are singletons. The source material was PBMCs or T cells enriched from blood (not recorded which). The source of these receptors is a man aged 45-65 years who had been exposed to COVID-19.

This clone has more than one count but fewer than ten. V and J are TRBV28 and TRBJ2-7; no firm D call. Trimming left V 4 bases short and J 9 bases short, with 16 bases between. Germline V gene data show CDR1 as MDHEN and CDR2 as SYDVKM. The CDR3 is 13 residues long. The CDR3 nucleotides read TGTGCCAGCAGTTCACCGCAGTGGTCGTTGCAGTACGTC. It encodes CASSSPQWSLQYV.

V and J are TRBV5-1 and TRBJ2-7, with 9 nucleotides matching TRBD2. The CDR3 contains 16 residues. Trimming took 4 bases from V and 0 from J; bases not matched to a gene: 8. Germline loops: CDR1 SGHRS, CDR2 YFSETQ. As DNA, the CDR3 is TGCGCCAGCAGCCTCCATGGCGGGGGGGTCTCCTACGAGCAGTACTTC. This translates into CASSLHGGGVSYEQYF.

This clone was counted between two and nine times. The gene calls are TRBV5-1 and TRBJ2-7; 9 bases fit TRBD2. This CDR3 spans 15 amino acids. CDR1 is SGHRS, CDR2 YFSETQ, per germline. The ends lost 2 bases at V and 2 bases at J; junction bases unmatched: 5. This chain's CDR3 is CASSFGGGVAYEQYF. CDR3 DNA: TGCGCCAGCAGCTTTGGCGGGGGGGTTGCCTACGAGCAGTACTTC.

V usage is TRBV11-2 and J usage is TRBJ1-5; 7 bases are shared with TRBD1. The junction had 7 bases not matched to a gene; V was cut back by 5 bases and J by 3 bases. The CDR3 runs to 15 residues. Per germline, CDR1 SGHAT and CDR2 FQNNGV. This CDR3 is CASSAGTAINQPQHF. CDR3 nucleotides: TGTGCCAGCAGCGCCGGGACAGCGATCAATCAGCCCCAGCATTTT.

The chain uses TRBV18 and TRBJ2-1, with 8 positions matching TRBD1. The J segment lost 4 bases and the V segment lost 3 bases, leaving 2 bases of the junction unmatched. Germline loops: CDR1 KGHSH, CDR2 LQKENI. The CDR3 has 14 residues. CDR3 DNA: TGTGCCAGCTCACCGGGACAGGTTTACAATGAGCAGTTCTTC. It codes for CASSPGQVYNEQFF.

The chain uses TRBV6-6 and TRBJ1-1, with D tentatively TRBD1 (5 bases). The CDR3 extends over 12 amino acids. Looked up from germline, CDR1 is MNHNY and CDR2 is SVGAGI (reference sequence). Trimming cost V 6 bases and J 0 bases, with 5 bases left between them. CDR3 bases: TGTGCCAGCAGGACAGTGAACACTGAAGCTTTCTTT. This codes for CASRTVNTEAFF.

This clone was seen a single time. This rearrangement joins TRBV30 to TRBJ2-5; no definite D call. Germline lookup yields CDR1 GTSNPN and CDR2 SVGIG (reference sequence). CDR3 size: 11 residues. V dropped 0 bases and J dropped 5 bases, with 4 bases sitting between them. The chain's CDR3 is CAWSVAETQYF. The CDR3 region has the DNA TGTGCCTGGAGTGTAGCGGAGACCCAGTACTTC.

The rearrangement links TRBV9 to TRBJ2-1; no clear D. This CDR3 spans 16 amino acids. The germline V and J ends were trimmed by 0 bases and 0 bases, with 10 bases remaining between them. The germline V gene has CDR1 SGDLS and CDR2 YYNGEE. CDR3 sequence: CASSVASKSSYNEQFF. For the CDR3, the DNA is TGTGCCAGCAGCGTAGCTTCTAAGAGCTCCTACAATGAGCAGTTCTTC.

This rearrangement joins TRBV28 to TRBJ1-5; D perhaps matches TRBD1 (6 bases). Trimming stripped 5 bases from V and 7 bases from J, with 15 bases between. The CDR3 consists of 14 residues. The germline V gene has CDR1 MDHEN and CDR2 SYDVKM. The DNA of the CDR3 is TGTGCCAGCAGTCTCCCACAGGGAAGACAGCCCCAGCATTTT. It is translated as CASSLPQGRQPQHF.

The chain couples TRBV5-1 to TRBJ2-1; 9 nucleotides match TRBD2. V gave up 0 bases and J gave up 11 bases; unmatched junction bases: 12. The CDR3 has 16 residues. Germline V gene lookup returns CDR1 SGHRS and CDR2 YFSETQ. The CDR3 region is CASSLVVGRLAEKQFF. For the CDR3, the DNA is TGCGCCAGCAGCTTGGTCGTTGGCAGACTAGCGGAAAAGCAGTTCTTC.

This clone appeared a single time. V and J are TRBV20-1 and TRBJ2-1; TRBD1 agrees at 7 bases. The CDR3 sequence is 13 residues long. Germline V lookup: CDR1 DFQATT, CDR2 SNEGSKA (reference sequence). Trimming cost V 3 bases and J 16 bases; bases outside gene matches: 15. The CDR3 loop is CSASFQGVTRSFF. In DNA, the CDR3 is TGCAGTGCTAGTTTTCAGGGGGTAACCCGCTCCTTCTTC.

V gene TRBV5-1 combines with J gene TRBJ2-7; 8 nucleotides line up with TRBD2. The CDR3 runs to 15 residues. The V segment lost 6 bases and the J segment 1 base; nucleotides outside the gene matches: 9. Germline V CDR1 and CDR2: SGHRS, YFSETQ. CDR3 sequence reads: CASKLAASGSYEQYF. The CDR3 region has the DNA TGCGCCAGCAAACTGGCCGCTAGCGGGTCCTACGAGCAGTACTTC. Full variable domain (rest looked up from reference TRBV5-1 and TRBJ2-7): KAGVTQTPRYLIKTRGQQVTLSCSPISGHRSVSWYQQTPGQGLQFLFEYFSETQRNKGNFPGRFSGRQFSNSRSEMNVSTLELGDSALYLCASKLAASGSYEQYFGPGTRLTVT.

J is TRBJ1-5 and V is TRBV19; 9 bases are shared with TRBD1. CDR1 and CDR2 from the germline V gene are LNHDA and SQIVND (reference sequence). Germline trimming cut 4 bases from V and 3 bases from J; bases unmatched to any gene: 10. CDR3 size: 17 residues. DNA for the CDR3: TGTGCCAGTAGTAGGGGACAGGGAAACATAAACAATCAGCCCCAGCATTTT. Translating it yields CASSRGQGNINNQPQHF.

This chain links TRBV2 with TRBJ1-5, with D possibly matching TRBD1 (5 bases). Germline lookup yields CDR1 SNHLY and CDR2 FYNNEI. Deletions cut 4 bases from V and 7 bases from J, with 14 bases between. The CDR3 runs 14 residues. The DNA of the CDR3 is TGTGCCAGCAGTGGCTCGGGGGTTGAACAGCCCCAGCATTTT. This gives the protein CASSGSGVEQPQHF.

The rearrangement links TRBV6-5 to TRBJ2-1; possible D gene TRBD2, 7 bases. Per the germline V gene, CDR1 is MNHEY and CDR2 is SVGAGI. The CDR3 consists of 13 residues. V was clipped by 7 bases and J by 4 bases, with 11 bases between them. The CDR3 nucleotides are TGTGCCAGCATACAGGGAGGGTACAATGAGCAGTTCTTC. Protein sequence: CASIQGGYNEQFF.

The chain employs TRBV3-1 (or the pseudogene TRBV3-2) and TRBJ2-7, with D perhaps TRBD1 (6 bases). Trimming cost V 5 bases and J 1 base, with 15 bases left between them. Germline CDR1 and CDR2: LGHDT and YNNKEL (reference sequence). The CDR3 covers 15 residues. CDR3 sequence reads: CASSILFRGSYEQYF. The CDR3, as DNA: TGTGCCAGCAGCATCTTATTTAGGGGGTCCTACGAGCAGTACTTC.

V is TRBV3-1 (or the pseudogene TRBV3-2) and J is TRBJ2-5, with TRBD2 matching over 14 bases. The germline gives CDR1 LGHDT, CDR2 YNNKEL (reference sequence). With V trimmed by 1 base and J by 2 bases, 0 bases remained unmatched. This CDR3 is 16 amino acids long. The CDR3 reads CASSQGLAGGQETQYF. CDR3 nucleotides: TGTGCCAGCAGCCAAGGACTAGCGGGAGGGCAAGAGACCCAGTACTTC.

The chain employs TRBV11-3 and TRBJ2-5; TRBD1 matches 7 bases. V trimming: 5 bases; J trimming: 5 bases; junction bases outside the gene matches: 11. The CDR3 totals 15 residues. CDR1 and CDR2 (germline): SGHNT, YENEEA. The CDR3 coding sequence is TGTGCCAGCAGCGCGTCGGGACAGCTTTTCGAGACCCAGTACTTC. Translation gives CASSASGQLFETQYF.

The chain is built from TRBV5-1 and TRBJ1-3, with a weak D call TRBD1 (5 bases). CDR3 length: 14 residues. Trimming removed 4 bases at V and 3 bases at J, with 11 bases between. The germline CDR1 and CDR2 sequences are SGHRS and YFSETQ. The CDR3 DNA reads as TGCGCCAGCAGCCCTGACAGAGATGGAAACACCATATATTTT. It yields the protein CASSPDRDGNTIYF.

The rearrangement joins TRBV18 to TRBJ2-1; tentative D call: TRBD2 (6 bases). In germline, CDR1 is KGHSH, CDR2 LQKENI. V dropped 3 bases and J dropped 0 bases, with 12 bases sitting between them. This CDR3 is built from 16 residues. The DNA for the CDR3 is TGTGCCAGCTCACCGGGACTCCTGAGCTCCTACAATGAGCAGTTCTTC. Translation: CASSPGLLSSYNEQFF.